The 19 T cell receptor beta chains in this list originate from one sample, sequenced in a study of shared clonotypes between healthy human individuals (dated by TCRdb to about 2020). Libraries were constructed by the immunoSEQ multiplex PCR assay. TCRdb retrieved this table from immuneACCESS and kept in-frame rearrangements only. Not all clones are present; in checked studies, unresolved V genes account for under half, and no reason is known for the remainder. In all, the sample holds 2.3 million or so clones, and 80% to 95% of those were seen once. About 0.39% of the sample comes from the top ten. The material sequenced was naive CD4+ T cells from PBMCs. The meaning of the sample's cell subset or site label: CD45RA+ positively selected. Receptors originate from a man aged 18 to 29 in good health. Some clones in this sample may be carry-over from other donors' samples.

The chain recombines TRBV7-2 with TRBJ1-1, with a weak D call TRBD1 (6 bases). The CDR3 is 14 residues long. Germline lookup yields CDR1 SGHTA and CDR2 FQGNSA. Trimming removed 2 bases at V and 4 bases at J, with 11 bases between. Written as DNA, the CDR3 is TGTGCCAGCAGCTTATTGGGGGCGCGCACTGAAGCTTTCTTT. This sequence encodes CASSLLGARTEAFF.

The chain uses TRBV4-1 and TRBJ1-5; D is uncertain. CDR3 size: 15 residues. V was cut by 1 base and J by 0 bases, with 7 bases left in between. Germline V lookup: CDR1 MGHRA, CDR2 YSYEKL. Here the CDR3 reads CASSQVQNSNQPQHF. For the CDR3, the DNA is TGCGCCAGCAGCCAAGTTCAGAATAGCAATCAGCCCCAGCATTTT.

CDR3 sequence (DNA): TGTGCCAGCAGGGGACAGGGGGGATTGAACACTGAAGCTTTCTTT. Residues: CASRGQGGLNTEAFF. This rearrangement joins TRBV6-1 to TRBJ1-1; 11 bases are a match to TRBD1. CDR3 length: 15 amino acids. Germline V gene sequence: CDR1 MNHNS, CDR2 SASEGT. Trimming took 6 bases from V and 0 from J; bases not matched to a gene: 3.

The genes are TRBV5-4 and TRBJ2-2, with D possibly TRBD1 on 7 matching bases. CDR3 length equals 17 residues. The V end lost 3 bases, the J end lost 1 base, and 16 bases lay between the germline ends. Germline V gene lookup returns CDR1 SGHNT and CDR2 YYREEE (reference sequence). The CDR3 region is CASSSIHRGLNTGELFF. CDR3 bases: TGTGCCAGCAGCTCGATCCACAGGGGACTGAACACCGGGGAGCTGTTTTTT.

J is TRBJ2-7 and V is TRBV18; 7 bases are a match to TRBD1. V was clipped by 6 bases and J by 2 bases; unmatched bases: 4. Looked up from germline, CDR1 is KGHSH and CDR2 is LQKENI. The CDR3 has 13 residues. Written as DNA, the CDR3 is TGTGCCAGCTCCAGACAGGGAGCCTACGAGCAGTACTTC. The encoded protein is CASSRQGAYEQYF. Based on the CDR3 plus reference TRBV18 and TRBJ2-7, the full variable domain is NAGVMQNPRHLVRRRGQEARLRCSPMKGHSHVYWYRQLPEEGLKFMVYLQKENIIDESGMPKERFSAEFPKEGPSILRIQQVVRGDSAAYFCASSRQGAYEQYFGPGTRLTVT.

The chain uses TRBV15 and TRBJ2-7, with D perhaps TRBD1 (6 bases). Looked up from germline, CDR1 is LNHNV and CDR2 is YYDKDF (reference sequence). The CDR3 has 14 amino acids. The V end was cut by 8 bases, the J end by 4 bases, with 18 bases between. In nucleotides, the CDR3 is TGTGCCACCCGGGCGCGGCAGGGGAATTACGAGCAGTACTTC. Residues: CATRARQGNYEQYF.

This clone was seen a few times. The V call is TRBV6-5, the J call TRBJ1-1; 8 nucleotides match TRBD1. CDR3 size: 12 residues. Germline CDR1 and CDR2: MNHEY and SVGAGI. Germline trimming cut 5 bases from V and 8 bases from J; bases unmatched to any gene: 4. CDR3 nucleotide sequence: TGTGCCAGCAGTGGGACAGGTACCGAAGCTTTCTTT. Translating gives CASSGTGTEAFF.

The chain employs TRBV28 and TRBJ1-4; tentative D call: TRBD1 (6 bases). V lost 6 bases to trimming and J lost 14 bases, with 19 bases between them. Germline CDR1 reads MDHEN; CDR2 reads SYDVKM. The CDR3 contains 13 residues. CDR3 residues: CASSRPRDTGLFF. The CDR3 DNA reads TGTGCCAGCAGCCGCCCCCGGGACACAGGTCTGTTTTTT.

The chain employs TRBV5-1 and TRBJ2-5; tentative D call: TRBD2 (5 bases). V dropped 5 bases and J dropped 5 bases, with 13 bases sitting between them. The CDR3 runs 13 residues. Germline CDR1 is SGHRS and CDR2 is YFSETQ. This CDR3 is CASRDGVGETQYF. CDR3 coding DNA: TGCGCCAGCAGAGACGGGGTGGGGGAGACCCAGTACTTC.

The CDR3 DNA follows: TGTGCCAGCAGTCTAGGACAGCCCCATGGCTACACCTTC. This codes for CASSLGQPHGYTF. V gene TRBV28 combines with J gene TRBJ1-2, with D possibly TRBD1 on 6 matching bases. The CDR3 has 13 residues. CDR1 and CDR2 (germline): MDHEN, SYDVKM. Trimming left V 5 bases short and J 6 bases short, with 13 bases between.

V is TRBV29-1 and J is TRBJ2-3; D assignment may be TRBD1 or TRBD2 (5 bases each). CDR3 length: 12 residues. Germline V gives CDR1 SQVTM, CDR2 ANQGSEA. Trimming took off 7 bases at V and 2 bases at J, with 10 bases between the two ends. This chain's CDR3 is CSAFGTTDTQYF. The CDR3 DNA follows: TGCAGCGCATTCGGGACCACAGATACGCAGTATTTT.

CDR3 residues: CASRTGQGDTGELFF. The CDR3 region has the DNA TGCGCCAGCAGAACGGGACAGGGTGACACCGGGGAGCTGTTTTTT. The chain combines TRBV5-1 with TRBJ2-2; 9 bases line up with TRBD1. Germline V lookup: CDR1 SGHRS, CDR2 YFSETQ. The CDR3 contains 15 residues. The V segment lost 5 bases and the J segment 3 bases; nucleotides outside the gene matches: 5.

Notes on this clone: Other DNA sequences in the same sample also yield this CDR3. The genes are TRBV9 and TRBJ1-2, with D unclear. Germline V gene data show CDR1 as SGDLS and CDR2 as YYNGEE. Trimming cost V 0 bases and J 4 bases, with 4 bases left between them. The CDR3 totals 12 residues. CDR3 DNA sequence: TGTGCCAGCAGCGTAGACGGCTATGGCTACACCTTC. Encoded protein: CASSVDGYGYTF.

V usage is TRBV10-2 and J usage is TRBJ2-3, with unresolved D. V lost 5 bases to trimming and J lost 4 bases, with 4 bases between them. CDR1 and CDR2 (germline): WSHSY, SAAADI. CDR3 length equals 11 residues. CDR3 residues: CASSWADTQYF. In DNA, the CDR3 is TGCGCCAGCAGTTGGGCAGATACGCAGTATTTT.

The chain combines TRBV20-1 with TRBJ2-1; D remains unclear. V was cut by 5 bases and J by 12 bases, with 14 bases left in between. The CDR3 extends over 11 amino acids. The germline V gene has CDR1 DFQATT and CDR2 SNEGSKA (reference sequence). CDR3 amino acids: CSASPRQWQFF. The CDR3 region has the DNA TGCAGTGCTTCTCCCCGGCAGTGGCAGTTCTTC.

This sequence joins TRBV18 and TRBJ2-7; 7 bases align to TRBD1. The CDR3 length is 15 residues. V lost 2 bases, J lost 2 bases, and 6 bases stayed unmatched. Germline V gives CDR1 KGHSH, CDR2 LQKENI. Here the CDR3 reads CASSPFRDSTYEQYF. CDR3 bases: TGTGCCAGCTCACCATTTCGGGACAGTACCTACGAGCAGTACTTC. Drawing the rest from reference TRBV18 and TRBJ2-7, the complete variable domain is NAGVMQNPRHLVRRRGQEARLRCSPMKGHSHVYWYRQLPEEGLKFMVYLQKENIIDESGMPKERFSAEFPKEGPSILRIQQVVRGDSAAYFCASSPFRDSTYEQYFGPGTRLTVT.

The rearrangement uses TRBV7-9 and TRBJ2-6; D is possibly TRBD1 (5 bases). V lost 6 bases and J 0 bases, leaving 18 bases between the germline ends. The length of the CDR3 is 18 residues. Per the germline V gene, CDR1 is SEHNR and CDR2 is FQNEAQ (reference sequence). CDR3 region: CASRPPLTESSGANVLTF. For the CDR3, the DNA is TGTGCCAGCAGGCCTCCGTTGACAGAGAGCTCTGGGGCCAACGTCCTGACTTTC. Filled out from reference TRBV7-9 and TRBJ2-6, the complete variable domain reads DTGVSQNPRHKITKRGQNVTFRCDPISEHNRLYWYRQTLGQGPEFLTYFQNEAQLEKSRLLSDRFSAERPKGSFSTLEIQRTEQGDSAMYLCASRPPLTESSGANVLTFGAGSRLTVL.

Only one count was recorded for this clone. V usage is TRBV6-5 and J usage is TRBJ1-2; no clear D gene. The germline V and J ends were trimmed by 5 bases and 8 bases, with 12 bases remaining between them. CDR3 length equals 12 residues. The germline CDR1 and CDR2 sequences are MNHEY and SVGAGI. The CDR3 DNA sequence: TGTGCCAGCAGTCCTCGGGCTGGAGGCTACACCTTC. It yields the protein CASSPRAGGYTF.

The table lists this clone with a count of one. V gene TRBV5-1 combines with J gene TRBJ2-3, with TRBD2 matching 7 bases. In germline, CDR1 is SGHRS, CDR2 YFSETQ. J lost 0 bases, V lost 7 bases, and 8 bases had no gene match. The CDR3 covers 15 residues. The CDR3 here is CASAGVDASTDTQYF. The CDR3 DNA reads as TGCGCCAGCGCGGGGGTTGACGCTAGCACAGATACGCAGTATTTT.